This T cell receptor (beta chain) was found in a study of blood T cells in healthy people across ages. The count of this clonotype is one. Primed by a sample-barcoded 5' primer and a J-beta primer mix, a second PCR proceeded for about 7 to 11 cycles. TCRdb analysed the 5' RACE reads with MiXCR anew, one entry per CDR3 protein. Among around 580,000 distinct CDR3 sequences listed, 45% to 55% were seen once. This clonotype was obtained from a man older than 75 in good health. The specimen sequenced was blood.

The CDR3: CSASAGGRETQFF. As DNA, the CDR3 is TGCAGTGCTAGTGCGGGAGGGCGCGAGACCCAGTTCTTC. This chain uses TRBV20-1 with TRBJ2-1; 9 nucleotides agree with TRBD2. The J segment lost 13 bases and the V segment lost 3 bases, leaving 10 bases of the junction unmatched. This CDR3 has 13 residues. Germline loops: CDR1 DFQATT, CDR2 SNEGSKA (reference sequence).